This record covers a single TCR beta chain. Libraries were prepared by immunoSEQ multiplex PCR; TCRdb keeps only in-frame clonotypes and omits some of them. The sample lists more than 120,000 clones, approximately 86% occurring once. This sample was included in a study of cytomegalovirus exposure and HLA in healthy donors. The donors formed part of the approximately 120-subject validation cohort, distinct from the roughly 700-subject first cohort. V was cut by 1 base and J by 5 bases, with 11 bases left in between. Looked up from germline, CDR1 is MGHRA and CDR2 is YSYEKL. The CDR3 runs 15 residues. This TCR came from a young man in good health and CMV-seropositive. The chain is built from TRBV4-1 and TRBJ2-2; D gene ambiguous. The sequenced sample consisted of PBMCs. The CDR3: CASSQGLAETGELFF. The DNA for the CDR3 is TGCGCCAGCAGCCAAGGATTAGCAGAAACCGGGGAGCTGTTTTTT.